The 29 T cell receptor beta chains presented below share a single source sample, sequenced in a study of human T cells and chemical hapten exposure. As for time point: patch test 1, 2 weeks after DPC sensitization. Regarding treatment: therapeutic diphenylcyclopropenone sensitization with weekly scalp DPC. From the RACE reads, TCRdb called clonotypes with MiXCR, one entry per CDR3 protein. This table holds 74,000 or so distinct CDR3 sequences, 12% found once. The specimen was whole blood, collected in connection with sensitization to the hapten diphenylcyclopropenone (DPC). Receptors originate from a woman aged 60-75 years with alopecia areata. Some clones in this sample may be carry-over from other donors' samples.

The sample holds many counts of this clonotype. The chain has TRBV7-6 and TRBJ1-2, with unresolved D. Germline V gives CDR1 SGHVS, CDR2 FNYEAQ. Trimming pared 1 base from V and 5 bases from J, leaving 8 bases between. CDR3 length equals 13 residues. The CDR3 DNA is TGTGCCAGCAGCTTAGTATTCGGGTATGGCTACACCTTC. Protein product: CASSLVFGYGYTF.

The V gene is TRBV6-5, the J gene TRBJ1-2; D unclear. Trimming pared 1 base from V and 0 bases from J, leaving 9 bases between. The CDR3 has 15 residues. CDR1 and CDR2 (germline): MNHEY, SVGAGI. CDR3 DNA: TGTGCCAGCAGTTACTACGGCCGAACTAACTATGGCTACACCTTC. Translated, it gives CASSYYGRTNYGYTF.

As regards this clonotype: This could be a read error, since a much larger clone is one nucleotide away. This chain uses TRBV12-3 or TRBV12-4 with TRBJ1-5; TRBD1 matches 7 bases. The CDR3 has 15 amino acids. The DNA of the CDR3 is TGTGCCAGCAGTCAAAGACAGGGTAGCAATCAGCTCCAGCATTTT. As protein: CASSQRQGSNQLQHF.

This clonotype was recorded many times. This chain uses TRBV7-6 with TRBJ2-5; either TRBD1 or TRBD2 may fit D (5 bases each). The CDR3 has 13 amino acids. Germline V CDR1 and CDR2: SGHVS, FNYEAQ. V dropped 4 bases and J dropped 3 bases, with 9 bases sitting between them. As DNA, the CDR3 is TGTGCCAGCAGCTCAGGGACCGAAGAGACCCAGTACTTC. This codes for CASSSGTEETQYF.

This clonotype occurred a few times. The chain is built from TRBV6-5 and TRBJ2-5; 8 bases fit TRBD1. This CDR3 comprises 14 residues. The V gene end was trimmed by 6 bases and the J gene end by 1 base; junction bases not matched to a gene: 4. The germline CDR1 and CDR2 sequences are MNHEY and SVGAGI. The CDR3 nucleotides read TGTGCCAGCAGCACCGGGACAGGCCAAGAGACCCAGTACTTC. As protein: CASSTGTGQETQYF.

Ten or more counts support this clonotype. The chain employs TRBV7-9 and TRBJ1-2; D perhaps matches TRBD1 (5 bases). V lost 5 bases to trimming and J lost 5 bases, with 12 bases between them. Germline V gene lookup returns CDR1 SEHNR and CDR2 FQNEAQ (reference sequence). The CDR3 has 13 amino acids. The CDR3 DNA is TGTGCCAGCAGCACCCAGACAGATTATGGCTACACCTTC. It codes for CASSTQTDYGYTF.

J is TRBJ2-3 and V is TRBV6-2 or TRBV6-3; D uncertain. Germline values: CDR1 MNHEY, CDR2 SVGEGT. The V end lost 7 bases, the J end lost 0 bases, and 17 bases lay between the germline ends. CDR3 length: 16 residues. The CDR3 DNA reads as TGTGCCAGCACCTTAGGAGCGCAACCGAGCACAGATACGCAGTATTTT. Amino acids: CASTLGAQPSTDTQYF.

The CDR3 nucleotides are TGCAGCGCGCTGCCGGGACAGGGGAACACTGAAGCTTTCTTT. This sequence encodes CSALPGQGNTEAFF. The chain is built from TRBV29-1 and TRBJ1-1; 9 bases line up with TRBD1. J was trimmed by 1 base and V by 7 bases; bases with no gene match: 7. In germline, CDR1 is SQVTM, CDR2 ANQGSEA. The CDR3 consists of 14 residues.

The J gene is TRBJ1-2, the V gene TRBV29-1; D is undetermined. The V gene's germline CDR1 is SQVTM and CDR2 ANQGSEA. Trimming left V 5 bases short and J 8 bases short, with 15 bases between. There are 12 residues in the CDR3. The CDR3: CSVTTASEGYTF. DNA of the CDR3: TGCAGCGTTACGACCGCTTCGGAGGGCTACACCTTC.

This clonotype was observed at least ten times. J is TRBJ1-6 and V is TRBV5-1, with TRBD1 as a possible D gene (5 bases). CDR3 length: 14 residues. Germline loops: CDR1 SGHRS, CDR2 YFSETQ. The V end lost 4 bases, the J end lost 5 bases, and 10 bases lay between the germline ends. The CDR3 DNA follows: TGCGCCAGCAGCCGGGACCCGAATAATTCACCCCTCCACTTT. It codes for CASSRDPNNSPLHF.

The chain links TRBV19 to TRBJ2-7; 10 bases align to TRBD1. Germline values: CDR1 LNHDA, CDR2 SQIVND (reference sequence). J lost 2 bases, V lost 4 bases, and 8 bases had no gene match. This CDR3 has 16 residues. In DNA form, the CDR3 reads TGTGCCAGTAGTAAGGAGACAGGGGGCTTCACCTACGAGCAGTACTTC. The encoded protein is CASSKETGGFTYEQYF. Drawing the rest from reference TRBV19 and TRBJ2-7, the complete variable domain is DGGITQSPKYLFRKEGQNVTLSCEQNLNHDAMYWYRQDPGQGLRLIYYSQIVNDFQKGDIAEGYSVSREKKESFPLTVTSAQKNPTAFYLCASSKETGGFTYEQYFGPGTRLTVT.

The CDR3 DNA is TGCGCCAGCAGCTTGCGGCGGGCAGGGGGAAGCACAGATACGCAGTATTTT. It yields the protein CASSLRRAGGSTDTQYF. The chain links TRBV5-1 to TRBJ2-3, with 7 bases that match TRBD1. Germline V gives CDR1 SGHRS, CDR2 YFSETQ. The J segment lost 0 bases and the V segment lost 1 base, leaving 8 bases of the junction unmatched. The CDR3 covers 17 residues.

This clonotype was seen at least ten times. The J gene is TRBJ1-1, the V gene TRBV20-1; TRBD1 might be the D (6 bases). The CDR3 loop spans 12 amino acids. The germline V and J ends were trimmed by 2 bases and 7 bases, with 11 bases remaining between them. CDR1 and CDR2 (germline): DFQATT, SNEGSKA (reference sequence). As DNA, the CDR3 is TGCAGTGCTAGACGTCAGGGGCTTGAAGCTTTCTTT. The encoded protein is CSARRQGLEAFF.

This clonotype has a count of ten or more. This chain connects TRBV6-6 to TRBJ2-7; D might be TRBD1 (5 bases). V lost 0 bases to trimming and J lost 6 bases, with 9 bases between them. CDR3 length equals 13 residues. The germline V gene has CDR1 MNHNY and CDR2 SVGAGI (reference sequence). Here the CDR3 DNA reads TGTGCCAGCAGTTACTCGATGACAGTCGAGCAGTACTTC. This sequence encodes CASSYSMTVEQYF.

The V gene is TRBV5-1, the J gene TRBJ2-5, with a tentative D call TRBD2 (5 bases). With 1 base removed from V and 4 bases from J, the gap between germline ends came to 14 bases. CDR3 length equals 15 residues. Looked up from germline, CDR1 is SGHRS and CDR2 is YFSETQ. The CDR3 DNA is TGCGCCAGCAGCTTGAATTCTCTAGCAGGAGAGACCCAGTACTTC. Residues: CASSLNSLAGETQYF.

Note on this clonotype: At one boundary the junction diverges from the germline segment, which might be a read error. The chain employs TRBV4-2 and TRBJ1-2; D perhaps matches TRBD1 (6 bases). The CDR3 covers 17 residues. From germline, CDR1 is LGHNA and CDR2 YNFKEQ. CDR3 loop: CASNQDIGGRGKYGYTF. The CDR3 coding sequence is TGTGCCAGCAACCAAGATATTGGAGGCAGGGGAAAATATGGCTACACCTTC.

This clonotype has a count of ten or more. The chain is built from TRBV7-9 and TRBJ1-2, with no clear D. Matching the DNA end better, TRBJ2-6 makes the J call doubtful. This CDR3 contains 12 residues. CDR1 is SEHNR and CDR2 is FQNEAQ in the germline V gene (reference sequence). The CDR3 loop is CASSPPRTGLTF. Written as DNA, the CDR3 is TGTGCCAGCAGCCCACCCCGGACGGGTCTGACTTTC.

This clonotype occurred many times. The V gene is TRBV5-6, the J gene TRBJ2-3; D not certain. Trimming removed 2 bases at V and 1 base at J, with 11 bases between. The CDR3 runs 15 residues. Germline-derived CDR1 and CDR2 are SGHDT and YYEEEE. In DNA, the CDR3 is TGTGCCAGCAGCTTTTCAAGGCCCCGCACAGATACGCAGTATTTT. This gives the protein CASSFSRPRTDTQYF.

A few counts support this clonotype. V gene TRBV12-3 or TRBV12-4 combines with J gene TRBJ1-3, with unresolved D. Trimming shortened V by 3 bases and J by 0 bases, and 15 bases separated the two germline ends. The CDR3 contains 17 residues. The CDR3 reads CASSFHTGTLSGNTIYF. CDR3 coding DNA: TGTGCCAGCAGTTTTCATACGGGTACTCTCTCTGGAAACACCATATATTTT.

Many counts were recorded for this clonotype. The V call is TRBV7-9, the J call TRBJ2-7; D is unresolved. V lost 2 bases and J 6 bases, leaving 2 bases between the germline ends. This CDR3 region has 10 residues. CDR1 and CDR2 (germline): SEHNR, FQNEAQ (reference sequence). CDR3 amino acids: CASSLPEQYF. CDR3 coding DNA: TGTGCCAGCAGCTTACCCGAGCAGTACTTC.

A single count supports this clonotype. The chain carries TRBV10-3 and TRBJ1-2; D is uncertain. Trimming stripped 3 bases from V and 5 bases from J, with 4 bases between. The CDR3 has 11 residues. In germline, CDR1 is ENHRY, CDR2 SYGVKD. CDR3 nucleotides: TGTGCCATCAGTGAATCATATGGCTACACCTTC. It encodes CAISESYGYTF.

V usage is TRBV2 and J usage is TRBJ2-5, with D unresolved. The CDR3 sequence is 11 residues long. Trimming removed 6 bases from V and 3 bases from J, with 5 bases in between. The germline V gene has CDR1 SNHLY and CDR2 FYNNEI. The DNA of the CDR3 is TGTGCCAGCAGGTGGGAAGAGACCCAGTACTTC. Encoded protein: CASRWEETQYF.

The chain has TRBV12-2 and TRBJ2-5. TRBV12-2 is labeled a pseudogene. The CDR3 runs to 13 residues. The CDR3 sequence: CASRLAPLETQYF. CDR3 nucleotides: TGTGCAAGTCGCTTAGCCCCGTTGGAGACCCAGTACTTC.

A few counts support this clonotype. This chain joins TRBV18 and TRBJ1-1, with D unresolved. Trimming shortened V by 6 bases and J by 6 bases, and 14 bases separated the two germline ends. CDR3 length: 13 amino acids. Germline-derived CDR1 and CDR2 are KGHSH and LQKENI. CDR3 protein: CASSPTVGSEAFF. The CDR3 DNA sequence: TGTGCCAGCTCGCCTACCGTCGGGTCTGAAGCTTTCTTT. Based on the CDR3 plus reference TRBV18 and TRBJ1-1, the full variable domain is NAGVMQNPRHLVRRRGQEARLRCSPMKGHSHVYWYRQLPEEGLKFMVYLQKENIIDESGMPKERFSAEFPKEGPSILRIQQVVRGDSAAYFCASSPTVGSEAFFGQGTRLTVV.

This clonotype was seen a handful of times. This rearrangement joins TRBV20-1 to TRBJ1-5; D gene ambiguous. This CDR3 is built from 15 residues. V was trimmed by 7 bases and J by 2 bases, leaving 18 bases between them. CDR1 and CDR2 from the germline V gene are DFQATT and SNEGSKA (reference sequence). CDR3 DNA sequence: TGCAGTGGGCGAGAGGTACGGGGTGGCAATCAGCCCCAGCATTTT. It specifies CSGREVRGGNQPQHF.

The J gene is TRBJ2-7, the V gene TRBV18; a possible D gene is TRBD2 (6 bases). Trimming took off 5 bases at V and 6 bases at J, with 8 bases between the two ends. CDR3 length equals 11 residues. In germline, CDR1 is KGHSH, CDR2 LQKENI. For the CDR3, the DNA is TGTGCCAGCTCAAGGGGAGGCGAGCAGTACTTC. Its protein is CASSRGGEQYF.

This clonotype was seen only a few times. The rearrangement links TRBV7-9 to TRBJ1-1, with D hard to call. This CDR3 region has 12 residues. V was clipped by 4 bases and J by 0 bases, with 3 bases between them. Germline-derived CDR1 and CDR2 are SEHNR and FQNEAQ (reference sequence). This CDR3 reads CASSSMNTEAFF. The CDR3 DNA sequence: TGTGCCAGCAGCTCAATGAACACTGAAGCTTTCTTT.

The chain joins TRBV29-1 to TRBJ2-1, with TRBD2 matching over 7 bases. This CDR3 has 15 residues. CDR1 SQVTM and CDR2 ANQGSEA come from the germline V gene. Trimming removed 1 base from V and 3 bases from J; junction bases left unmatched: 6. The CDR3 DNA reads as TGCAGCGTTGAAGTGGCTAGCGGTATCTACAATGAGCAGTTCTTC. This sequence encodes CSVEVASGIYNEQFF.

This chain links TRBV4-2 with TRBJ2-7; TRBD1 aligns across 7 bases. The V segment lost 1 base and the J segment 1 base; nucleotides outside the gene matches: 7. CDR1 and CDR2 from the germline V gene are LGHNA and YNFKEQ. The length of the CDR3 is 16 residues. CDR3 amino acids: CASSQGTGPRSYEQYF. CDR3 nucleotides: TGTGCCAGCAGCCAAGGGACAGGCCCCAGGTCCTACGAGCAGTACTTC.